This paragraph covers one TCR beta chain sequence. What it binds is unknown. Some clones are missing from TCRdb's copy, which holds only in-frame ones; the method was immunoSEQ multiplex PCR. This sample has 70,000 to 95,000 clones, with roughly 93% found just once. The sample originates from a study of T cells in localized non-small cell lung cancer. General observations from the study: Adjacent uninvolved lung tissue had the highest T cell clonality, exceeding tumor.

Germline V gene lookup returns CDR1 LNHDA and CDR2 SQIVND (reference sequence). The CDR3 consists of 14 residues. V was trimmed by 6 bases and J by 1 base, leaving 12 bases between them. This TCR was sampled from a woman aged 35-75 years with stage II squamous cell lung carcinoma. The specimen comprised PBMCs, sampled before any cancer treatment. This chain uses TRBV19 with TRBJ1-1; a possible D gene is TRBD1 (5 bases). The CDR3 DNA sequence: TGTGCCAGTAGCCCGACGGGACCGAACACTGAAGCTTTCTTT. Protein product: CASSPTGPNTEAFF.